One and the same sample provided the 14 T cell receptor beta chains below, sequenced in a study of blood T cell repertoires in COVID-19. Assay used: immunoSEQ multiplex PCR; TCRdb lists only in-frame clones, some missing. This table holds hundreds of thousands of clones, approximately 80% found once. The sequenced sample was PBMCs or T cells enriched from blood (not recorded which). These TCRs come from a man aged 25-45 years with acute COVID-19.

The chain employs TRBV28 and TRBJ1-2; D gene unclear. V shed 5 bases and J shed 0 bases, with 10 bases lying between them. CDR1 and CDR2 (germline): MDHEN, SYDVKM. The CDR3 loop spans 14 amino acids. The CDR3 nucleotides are TGTGCCAGCAGTCCGGGTGGAGCTAACTATGGCTACACCTTC. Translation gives CASSPGGANYGYTF.

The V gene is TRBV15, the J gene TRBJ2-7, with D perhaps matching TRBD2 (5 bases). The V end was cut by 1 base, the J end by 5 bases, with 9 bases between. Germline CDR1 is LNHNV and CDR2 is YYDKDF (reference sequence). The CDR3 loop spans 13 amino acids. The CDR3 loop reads CATSRVEGNEQYF. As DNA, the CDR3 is TGTGCCACCAGCAGAGTCGAGGGAAACGAGCAGTACTTC.

The CDR3 nucleotides are TGTGCCAGTTCCTCGCGTGTGACTAGCACAGATACGCAGTATTTT. Translating it yields CASSSRVTSTDTQYF. This rearrangement joins TRBV6-5 to TRBJ2-3; D is undetermined. The V and J ends lost 9 bases and 0 bases respectively, with 16 bases between them. CDR3 length: 15 residues. Germline assignment: CDR1 MNHEY and CDR2 SVGAGI.

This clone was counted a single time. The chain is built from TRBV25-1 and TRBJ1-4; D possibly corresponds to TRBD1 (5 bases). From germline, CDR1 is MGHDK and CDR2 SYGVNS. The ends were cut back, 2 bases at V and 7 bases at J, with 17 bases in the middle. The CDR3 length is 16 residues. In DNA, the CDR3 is TGTGCCAGCAGTGAAAGGAGAGGCAGGGATCGTGAAAAACTGTTTTTT. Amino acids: CASSERRGRDREKLFF.

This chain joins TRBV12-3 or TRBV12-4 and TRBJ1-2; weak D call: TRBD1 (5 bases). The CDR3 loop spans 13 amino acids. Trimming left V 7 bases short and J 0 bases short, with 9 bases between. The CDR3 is CASNRGANYGYTF. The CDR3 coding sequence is TGTGCCAGCAACCGGGGGGCTAACTATGGCTACACCTTC.

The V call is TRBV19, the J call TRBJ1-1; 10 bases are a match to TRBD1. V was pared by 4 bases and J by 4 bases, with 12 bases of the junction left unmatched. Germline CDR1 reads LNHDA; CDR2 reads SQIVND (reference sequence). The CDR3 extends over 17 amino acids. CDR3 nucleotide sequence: TGTGCCAGTAGTAGGAGACCCGGGACAGGGGAGGGCACTGAAGCTTTCTTT. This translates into CASSRRPGTGEGTEAFF.

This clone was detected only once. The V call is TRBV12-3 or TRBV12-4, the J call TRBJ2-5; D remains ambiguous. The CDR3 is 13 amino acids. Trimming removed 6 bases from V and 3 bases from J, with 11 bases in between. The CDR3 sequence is CASSRTVKETQYF. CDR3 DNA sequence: TGTGCCAGCAGCCGTACAGTAAAAGAGACCCAGTACTTC.

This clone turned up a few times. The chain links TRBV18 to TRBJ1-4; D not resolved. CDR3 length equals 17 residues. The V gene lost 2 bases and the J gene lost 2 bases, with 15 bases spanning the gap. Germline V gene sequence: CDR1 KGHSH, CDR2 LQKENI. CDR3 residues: CASSPSSRRATNEKLFF. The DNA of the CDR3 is TGTGCCAGCTCACCAAGTTCGAGGAGGGCCACTAATGAAAAACTGTTTTTT.

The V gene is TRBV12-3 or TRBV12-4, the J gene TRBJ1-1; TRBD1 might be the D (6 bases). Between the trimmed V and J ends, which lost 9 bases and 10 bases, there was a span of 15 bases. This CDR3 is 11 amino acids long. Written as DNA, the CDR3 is TGTGCCAGTCTGCGGGGGGCGGGAGCTTTCTTT. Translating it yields CASLRGAGAFF.

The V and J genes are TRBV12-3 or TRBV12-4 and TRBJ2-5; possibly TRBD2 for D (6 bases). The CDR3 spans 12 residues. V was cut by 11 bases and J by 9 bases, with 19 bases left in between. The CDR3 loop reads CAAGDGGWAQYF. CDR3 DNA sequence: TGTGCCGCGGGCGACGGGGGTTGGGCCCAGTACTTC.

CDR3 region: CASSSYPGSSYTQYF. The CDR3 DNA follows: TGTGCCAGCAGCTCCTACCCGGGGAGTTCGTATACGCAGTATTTT. This chain connects TRBV7-3 to TRBJ2-3; possibly TRBD2 for D (5 bases). Trimming cost V 4 bases and J 7 bases, with 18 bases left between them. The CDR3 is 15 residues long. Germline V gene sequence: CDR1 SGHTA, CDR2 FQGTGA.

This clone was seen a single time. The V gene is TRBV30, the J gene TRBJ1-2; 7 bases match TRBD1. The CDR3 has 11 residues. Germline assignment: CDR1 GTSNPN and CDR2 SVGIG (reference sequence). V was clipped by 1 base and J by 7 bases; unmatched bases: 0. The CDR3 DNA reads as TGTGCCTGGAGTGGGACAGGTGGCTACACCTTC. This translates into CAWSGTGGYTF.

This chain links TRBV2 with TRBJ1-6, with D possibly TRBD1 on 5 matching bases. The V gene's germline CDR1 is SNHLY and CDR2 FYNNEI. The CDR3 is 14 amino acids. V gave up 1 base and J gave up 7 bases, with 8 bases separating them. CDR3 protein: CASSEGQLNSPLHF. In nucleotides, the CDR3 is TGTGCCAGCAGTGAAGGACAGTTAAATTCACCCCTCCACTTT. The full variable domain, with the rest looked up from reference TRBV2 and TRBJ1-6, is EPEVTQTPSHQVTQMGQEVILRCVPISNHLYFYWYRQILGQKVEFLVSFYNNEISEKSEIFDDQFSVERPDGSNFTLKIRSTKLEDSAMYFCASSEGQLNSPLHFGNGTRLTVT.

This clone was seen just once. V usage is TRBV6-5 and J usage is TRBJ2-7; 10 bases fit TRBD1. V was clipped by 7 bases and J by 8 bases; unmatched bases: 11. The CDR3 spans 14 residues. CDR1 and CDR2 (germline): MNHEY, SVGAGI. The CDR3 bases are TGTGCCAGCATATCCGTCCGGGACAGGGGCAAGCAGTACTTC. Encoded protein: CASISVRDRGKQYF.